This TCR beta chain was captured by sequencing in a study of shared clonotypes between healthy human individuals. The CDR3 sequence is 14 residues long. From germline, CDR1 is SGHNT and CDR2 YYREEE (reference sequence). The trim removed 4 bases at V and 5 bases at J, leaving 6 bases unmatched. Healthy HIV-negative adults without recent acute infections or vaccinations served as donors. Notes on this clone: No antigen is known for it. Within the sample, other DNA sequences also encode this same CDR3.

Profiled with immunoSEQ multiplex PCR; TCRdb holds only in-frame clones, not every one. This table holds some 1 million clones, around 74% found once. Broader study findings: Shared clonotypes: about 4.6% naive CD4, roughly 4% naive CD8, about 2.5% memory CD4, more than 0.3% memory CD8. Generation of non-shared clonotypes was less probable than generation of clonotypes shared by all four donors.

The chain carries TRBV5-4 and TRBJ1-1, with TRBD1 matching 9 bases. The sequence was obtained from a young man in good health. Sequencing was done on a sample of memory CD4+ T cells sorted from blood. The subset is: CD45RA-negative fraction. The CDR3 nucleotides read TGTGCCAGCAGCCTACAGGGGGCGAGGACTGAAGCTTTCTTT. It is translated as CASSLQGARTEAFF.